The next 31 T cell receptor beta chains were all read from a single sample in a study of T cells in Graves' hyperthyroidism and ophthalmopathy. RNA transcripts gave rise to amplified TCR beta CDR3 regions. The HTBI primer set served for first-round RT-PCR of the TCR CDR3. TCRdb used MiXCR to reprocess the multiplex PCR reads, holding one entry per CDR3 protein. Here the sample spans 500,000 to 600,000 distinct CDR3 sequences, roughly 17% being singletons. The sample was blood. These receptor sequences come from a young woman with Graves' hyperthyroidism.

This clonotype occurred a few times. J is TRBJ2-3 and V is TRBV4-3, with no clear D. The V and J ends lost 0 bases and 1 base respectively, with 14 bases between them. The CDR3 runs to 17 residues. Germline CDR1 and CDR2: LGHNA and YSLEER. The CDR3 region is CASSQEISGVGTDTQYF. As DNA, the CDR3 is TGCGCCAGCAGCCAAGAGATCTCTGGGGTGGGCACAGATACGCAGTATTTT.

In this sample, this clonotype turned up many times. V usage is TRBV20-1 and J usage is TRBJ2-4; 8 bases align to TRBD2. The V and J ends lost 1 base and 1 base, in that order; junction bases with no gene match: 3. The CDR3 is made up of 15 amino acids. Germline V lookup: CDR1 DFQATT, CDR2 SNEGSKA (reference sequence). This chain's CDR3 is CSARAGGEAKNIQYF. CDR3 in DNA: TGCAGTGCTAGAGCGGGAGGGGAGGCCAAAAACATTCAGTACTTC.

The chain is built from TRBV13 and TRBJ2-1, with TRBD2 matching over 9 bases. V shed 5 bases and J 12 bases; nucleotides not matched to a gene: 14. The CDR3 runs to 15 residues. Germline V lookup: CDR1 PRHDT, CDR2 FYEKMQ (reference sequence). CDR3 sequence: CASSLGTSRVAGQFF. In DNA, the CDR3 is TGTGCCAGCAGCCTGGGGACTAGCCGAGTGGCGGGGCAGTTCTTC.

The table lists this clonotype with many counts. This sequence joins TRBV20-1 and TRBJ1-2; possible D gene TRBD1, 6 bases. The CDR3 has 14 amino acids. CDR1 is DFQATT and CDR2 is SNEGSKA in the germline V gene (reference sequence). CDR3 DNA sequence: TGCAGCTCTATGGGGGGGCTAGCTAACTATGGCTACACCTTC. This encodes CSSMGGLANYGYTF.

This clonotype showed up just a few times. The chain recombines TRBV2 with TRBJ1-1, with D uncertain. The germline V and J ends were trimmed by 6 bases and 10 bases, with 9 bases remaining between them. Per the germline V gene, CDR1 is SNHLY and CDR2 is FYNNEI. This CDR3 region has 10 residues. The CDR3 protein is CASSRSGAFF. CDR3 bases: TGTGCCAGCAGCCGATCAGGAGCTTTCTTT.

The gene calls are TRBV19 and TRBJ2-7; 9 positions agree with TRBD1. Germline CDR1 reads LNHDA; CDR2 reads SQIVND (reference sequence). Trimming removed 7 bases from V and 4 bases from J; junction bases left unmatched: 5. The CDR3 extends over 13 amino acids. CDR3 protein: CASNKGQGYEQYF. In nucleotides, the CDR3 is TGTGCCAGTAACAAAGGACAGGGGTACGAGCAGTACTTC.

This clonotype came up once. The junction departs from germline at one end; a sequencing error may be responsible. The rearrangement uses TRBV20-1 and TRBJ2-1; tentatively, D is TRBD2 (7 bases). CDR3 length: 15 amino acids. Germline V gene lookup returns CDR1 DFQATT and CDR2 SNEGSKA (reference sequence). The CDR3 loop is CSARVGRGPYNGQFF. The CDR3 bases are TGCAGTGCTAGGGTGGGGCGGGGGCCCTACAATGGGCAGTTCTTC.

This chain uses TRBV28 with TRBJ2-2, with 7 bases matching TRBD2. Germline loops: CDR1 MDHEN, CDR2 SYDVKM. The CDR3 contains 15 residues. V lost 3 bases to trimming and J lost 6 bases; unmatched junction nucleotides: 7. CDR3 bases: TGTGCCAGCAGTTTTTGGGCGGGAGAGCCCGGGGAGCTGTTTTTT. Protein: CASSFWAGEPGELFF.

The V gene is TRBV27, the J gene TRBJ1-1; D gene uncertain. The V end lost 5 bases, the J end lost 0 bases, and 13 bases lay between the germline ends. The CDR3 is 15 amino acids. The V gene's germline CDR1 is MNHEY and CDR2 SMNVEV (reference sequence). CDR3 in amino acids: CASSPLGDMNTEAFF. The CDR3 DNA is TGTGCCAGCAGTCCTTTAGGTGATATGAACACTGAAGCTTTCTTT.

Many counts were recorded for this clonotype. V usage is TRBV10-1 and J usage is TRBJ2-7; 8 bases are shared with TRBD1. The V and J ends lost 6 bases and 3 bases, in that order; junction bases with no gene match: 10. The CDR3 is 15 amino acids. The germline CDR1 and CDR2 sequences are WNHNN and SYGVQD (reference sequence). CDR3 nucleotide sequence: TGCGCCAGCAGGAAAACGGGACAGGTGATCTACGAGCAGTACTTC. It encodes CASRKTGQVIYEQYF.

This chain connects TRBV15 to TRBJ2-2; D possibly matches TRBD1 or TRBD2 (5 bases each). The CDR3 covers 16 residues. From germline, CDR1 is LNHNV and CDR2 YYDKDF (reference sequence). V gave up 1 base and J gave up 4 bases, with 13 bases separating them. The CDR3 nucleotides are TGTGCCACCAGCAGAGCCATCGGGGCAAGCACCGGGGAGCTGTTTTTT. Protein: CATSRAIGASTGELFF.

Here the CDR3 DNA reads TGCGCCAGCGGAAGGACTAATTCCTACGAGCAGTACTTC. Its translation: CASGRTNSYEQYF. The chain recombines TRBV5-1 with TRBJ2-7, with a tentative D call TRBD2 (6 bases). V was cut by 7 bases and J by 1 base, with 12 bases left in between. The length of the CDR3 is 13 residues. Looked up from germline, CDR1 is SGHRS and CDR2 is YFSETQ. The full variable domain, with the rest looked up from reference TRBV5-1 and TRBJ2-7, is KAGVTQTPRYLIKTRGQQVTLSCSPISGHRSVSWYQQTPGQGLQFLFEYFSETQRNKGNFPGRFSGRQFSNSRSEMNVSTLELGDSALYLCASGRTNSYEQYFGPGTRLTVT.

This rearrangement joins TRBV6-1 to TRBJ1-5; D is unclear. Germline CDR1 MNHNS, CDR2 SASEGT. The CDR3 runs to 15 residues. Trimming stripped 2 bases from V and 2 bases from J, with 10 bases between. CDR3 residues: CASSEWGKGNQPQHF. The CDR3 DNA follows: TGTGCCAGCAGTGAATGGGGTAAGGGCAATCAGCCCCAGCATTTT.

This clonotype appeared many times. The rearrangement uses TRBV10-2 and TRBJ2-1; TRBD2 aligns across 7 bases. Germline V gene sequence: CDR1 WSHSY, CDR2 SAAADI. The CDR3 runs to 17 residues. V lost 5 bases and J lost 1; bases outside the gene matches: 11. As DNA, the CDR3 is TGCGCCAGCAGTTTGGTGATTAGCGGGCAGTCCTACAATGAGCAGTTCTTC. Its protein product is CASSLVISGQSYNEQFF.

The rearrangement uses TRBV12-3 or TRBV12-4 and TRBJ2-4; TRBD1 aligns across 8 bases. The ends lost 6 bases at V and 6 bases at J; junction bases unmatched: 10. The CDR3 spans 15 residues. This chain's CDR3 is CASSERAGGINIQYF. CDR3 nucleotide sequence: TGTGCCAGCAGCGAACGGGCAGGGGGCATAAACATTCAGTACTTC.

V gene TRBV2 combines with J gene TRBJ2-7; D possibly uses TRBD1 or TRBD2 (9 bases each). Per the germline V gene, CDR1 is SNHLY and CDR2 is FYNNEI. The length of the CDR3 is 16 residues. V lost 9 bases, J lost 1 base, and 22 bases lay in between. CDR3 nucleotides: TGTGCCAGGGAGGGTAGCGGGGGACAGGGTTCCTACGAGCAGTACTTC. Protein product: CAREGSGGQGSYEQYF. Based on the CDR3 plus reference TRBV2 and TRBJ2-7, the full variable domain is EPEVTQTPSHQVTQMGQEVILRCVPISNHLYFYWYRQILGQKVEFLVSFYNNEISEKSEIFDDQFSVERPDGSNFTLKIRSTKLEDSAMYFCAREGSGGQGSYEQYFGPGTRLTVT.

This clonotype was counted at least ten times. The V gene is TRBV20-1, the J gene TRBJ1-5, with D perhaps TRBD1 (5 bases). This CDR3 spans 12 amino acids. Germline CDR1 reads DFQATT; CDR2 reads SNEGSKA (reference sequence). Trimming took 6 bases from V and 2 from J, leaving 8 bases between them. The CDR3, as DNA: TGCAGTGCGGGGGTCGGCAATCAGCCCCAGCATTTT. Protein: CSAGVGNQPQHF.

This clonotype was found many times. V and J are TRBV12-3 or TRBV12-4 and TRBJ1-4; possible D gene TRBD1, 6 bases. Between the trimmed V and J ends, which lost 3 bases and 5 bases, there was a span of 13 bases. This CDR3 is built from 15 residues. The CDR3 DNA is TGTGCCAGCAGTTTCTTGACAGGCTGGAATGAAAAACTGTTTTTT. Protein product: CASSFLTGWNEKLFF.

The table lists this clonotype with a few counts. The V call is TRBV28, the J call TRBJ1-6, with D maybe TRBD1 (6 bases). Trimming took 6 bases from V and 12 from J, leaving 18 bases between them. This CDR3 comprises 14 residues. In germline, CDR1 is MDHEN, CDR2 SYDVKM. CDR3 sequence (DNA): TGTGCCAGCAGGTTAGACAGGCCGAGTCGACCCCTCCACTTT. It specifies CASRLDRPSRPLHF.

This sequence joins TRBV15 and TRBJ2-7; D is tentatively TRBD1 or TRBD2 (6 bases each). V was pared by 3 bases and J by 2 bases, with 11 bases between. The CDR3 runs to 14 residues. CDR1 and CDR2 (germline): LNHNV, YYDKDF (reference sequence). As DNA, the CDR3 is TGTGCCACCAGCAGCGGGGGCAGCGCCTACGAGCAGTACTTC. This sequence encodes CATSSGGSAYEQYF.

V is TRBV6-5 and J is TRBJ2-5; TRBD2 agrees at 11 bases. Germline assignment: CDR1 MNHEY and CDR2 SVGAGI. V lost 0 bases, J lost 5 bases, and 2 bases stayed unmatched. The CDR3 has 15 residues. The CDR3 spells CASSYSGTSGETQYF. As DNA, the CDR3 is TGTGCCAGCAGTTACTCGGGGACTAGCGGCGAGACCCAGTACTTC.

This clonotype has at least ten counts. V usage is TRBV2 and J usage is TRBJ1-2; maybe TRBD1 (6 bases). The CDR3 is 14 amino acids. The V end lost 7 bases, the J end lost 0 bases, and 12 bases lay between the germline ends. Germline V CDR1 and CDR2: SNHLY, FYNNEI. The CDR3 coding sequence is TGTGCCAGCACAAGGGGGACCGCTAACTATGGCTACACCTTC. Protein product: CASTRGTANYGYTF. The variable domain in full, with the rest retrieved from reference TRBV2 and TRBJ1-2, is EPEVTQTPSHQVTQMGQEVILRCVPISNHLYFYWYRQILGQKVEFLVSFYNNEISEKSEIFDDQFSVERPDGSNFTLKIRSTKLEDSAMYFCASTRGTANYGYTFGSGTRLTVV.

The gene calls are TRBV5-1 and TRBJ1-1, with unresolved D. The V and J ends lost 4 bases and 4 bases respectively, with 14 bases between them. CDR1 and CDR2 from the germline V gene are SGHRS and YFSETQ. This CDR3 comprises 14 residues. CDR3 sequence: CASSPALGSTEAFF. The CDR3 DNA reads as TGCGCCAGCAGCCCGGCCCTGGGGTCCACTGAAGCTTTCTTT.

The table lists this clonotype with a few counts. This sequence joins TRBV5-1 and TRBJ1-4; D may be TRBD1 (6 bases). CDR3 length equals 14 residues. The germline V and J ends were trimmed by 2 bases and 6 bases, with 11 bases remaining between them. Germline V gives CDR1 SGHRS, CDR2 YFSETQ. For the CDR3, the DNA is TGCGCCAGCAGCTTTGCGGGGGCGGATGAAAAACTGTTTTTT. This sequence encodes CASSFAGADEKLFF.

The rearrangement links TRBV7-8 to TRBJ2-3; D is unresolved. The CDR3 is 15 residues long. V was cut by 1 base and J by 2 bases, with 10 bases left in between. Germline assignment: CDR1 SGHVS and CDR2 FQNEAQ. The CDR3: CASSLGPRYTDTQYF. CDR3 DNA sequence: TGTGCCAGCAGCTTAGGTCCCAGGTACACAGATACGCAGTATTTT. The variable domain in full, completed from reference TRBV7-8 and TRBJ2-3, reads GAGVSQSPRYKVAKRGQDVALRCDPISGHVSLFWYQQALGQGPEFLTYFQNEAQLDKSGLPSDRFFAERPEGSVSTLKIQRTQQEDSAVYLCASSLGPRYTDTQYFGPGTRLTVL.

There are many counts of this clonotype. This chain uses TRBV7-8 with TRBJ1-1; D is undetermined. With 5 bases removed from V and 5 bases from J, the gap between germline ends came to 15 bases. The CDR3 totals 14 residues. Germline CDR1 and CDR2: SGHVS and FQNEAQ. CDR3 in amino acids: CASSPHIFGTEAFF. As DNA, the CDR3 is TGTGCCAGCAGCCCCCATATCTTTGGGACTGAAGCTTTCTTT. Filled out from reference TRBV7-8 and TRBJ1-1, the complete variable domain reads GAGVSQSPRYKVAKRGQDVALRCDPISGHVSLFWYQQALGQGPEFLTYFQNEAQLDKSGLPSDRFFAERPEGSVSTLKIQRTQQEDSAVYLCASSPHIFGTEAFFGQGTRLTVV.

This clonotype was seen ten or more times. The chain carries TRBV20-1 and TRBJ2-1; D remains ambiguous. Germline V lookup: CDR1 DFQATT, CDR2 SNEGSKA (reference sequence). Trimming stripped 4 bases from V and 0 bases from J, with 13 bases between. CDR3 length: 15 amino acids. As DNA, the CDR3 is TGCAGTGCTAAGGATGGGGTGAGCTCCTACAATGAGCAGTTCTTC. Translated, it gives CSAKDGVSSYNEQFF.

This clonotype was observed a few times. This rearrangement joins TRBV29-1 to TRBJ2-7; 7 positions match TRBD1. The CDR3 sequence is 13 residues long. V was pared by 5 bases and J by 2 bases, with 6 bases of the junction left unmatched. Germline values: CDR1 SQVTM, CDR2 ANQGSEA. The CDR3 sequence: CSVRSGGTYEQYF. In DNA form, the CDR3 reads TGCAGCGTTCGATCAGGGGGAACCTACGAGCAGTACTTC.

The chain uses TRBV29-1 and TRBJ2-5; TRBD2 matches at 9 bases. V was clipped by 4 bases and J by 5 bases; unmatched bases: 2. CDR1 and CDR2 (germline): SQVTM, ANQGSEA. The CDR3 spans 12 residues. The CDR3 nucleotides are TGCAGCGTTGCCAGCGGGAGGGAGACCCAGTACTTC. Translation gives CSVASGRETQYF. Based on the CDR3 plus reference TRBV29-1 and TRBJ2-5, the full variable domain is SAVISQKPSRDICQRGTSLTIQCQVDSQVTMMFWYRQQPGQSLTLIATANQGSEATYESGFVIDKFPISRPNLTFSTLTVSNMSPEDSSIYLCSVASGRETQYFGPGTRLLVL.

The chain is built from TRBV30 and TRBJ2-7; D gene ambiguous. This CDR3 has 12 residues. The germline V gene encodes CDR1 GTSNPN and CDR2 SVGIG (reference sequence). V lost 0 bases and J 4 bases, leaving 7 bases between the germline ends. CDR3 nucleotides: TGTGCCTGGAGTGTAAGTCGGTACGAGCAGTACTTC. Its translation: CAWSVSRYEQYF.

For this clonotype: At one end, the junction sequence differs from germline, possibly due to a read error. This CDR3 reads CASSLNAGLSNTGAFF. CDR3 bases: TGTGCCAGCAGCTTAAATGCAGGGCTATCGAACACTGGAGCTTTCTTT. V and J are TRBV7-9 and TRBJ1-1, with a weak D call TRBD1 (5 bases). CDR1 is SEHNR and CDR2 is FQNEAQ in the germline V gene (reference sequence). The CDR3 sequence is 16 residues long.